This T cell receptor (beta chain) was identified during a study of cytomegalovirus exposure and HLA in healthy donors. General study points: In a later analysis, V- and J-gene trimming of beta chains associated with a DCLRE1C missense variant, replicated independently. Prior analysis indicated that the majority of TCR beta V segments exhibited productivity approximately 87% or approximately 30% of the time. Most TCR sequences were rare, but some public TCRs occurred in many donors.

Concerning this clone itself: The antigen is not known.

V gave up 4 bases and J gave up 7 bases, with 10 bases separating them. Germline-derived CDR1 and CDR2 are GTSNPN and SVGIG (reference sequence). The length of the CDR3 is 12 residues. Both 60 Vbeta primers and 13 Jbeta primers went into the PCR. Generated by immunoSEQ multiplex PCR, the TCRdb table keeps only in-frame clones and is missing some. The sample totals 65,000 to 90,000 clones; its top ten clones hold 2.5% to 3%. This chain uses TRBV30 with TRBJ2-2; D gene ambiguous. The sequenced sample consisted of PBMCs. This sequence originates from a man in his forties or fifties in good health and CMV-seronegative. The CDR3 loop reads CAWTTQVGELFF. The CDR3 DNA follows: TGTGCCTGGACTACTCAAGTCGGGGAGCTGTTTTTT.